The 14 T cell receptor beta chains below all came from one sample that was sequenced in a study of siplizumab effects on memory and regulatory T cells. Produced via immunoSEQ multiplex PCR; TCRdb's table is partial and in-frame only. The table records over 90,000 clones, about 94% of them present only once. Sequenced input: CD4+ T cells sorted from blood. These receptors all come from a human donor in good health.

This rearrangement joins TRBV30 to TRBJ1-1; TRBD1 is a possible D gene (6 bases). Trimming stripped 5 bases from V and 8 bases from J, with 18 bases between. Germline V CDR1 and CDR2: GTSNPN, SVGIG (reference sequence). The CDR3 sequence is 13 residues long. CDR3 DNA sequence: TGTGCCTGGGTAGCCGGGACAACCTCGGAAGCTTTCTTT. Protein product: CAWVAGTTSEAFF.

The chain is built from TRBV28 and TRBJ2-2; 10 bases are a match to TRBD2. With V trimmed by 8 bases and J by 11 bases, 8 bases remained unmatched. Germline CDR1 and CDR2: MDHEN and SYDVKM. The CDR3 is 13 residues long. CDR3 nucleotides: TGTGCCAGCGGGAATAGCGGGAGGACAGAGCTGTTTTTT. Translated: CASGNSGRTELFF.

The CDR3 DNA reads as TGCGCCAGCAGCTTGCCGCAGTCCTTTTACTCTGGGGCCAACGTCCTGACTTTC. Encoded protein: CASSLPQSFYSGANVLTF. This chain connects TRBV5-1 to TRBJ2-6; D is uncertain. CDR3 length equals 18 residues. The V gene's germline CDR1 is SGHRS and CDR2 YFSETQ. V lost 1 base and J lost 0, with 14 bases in between.

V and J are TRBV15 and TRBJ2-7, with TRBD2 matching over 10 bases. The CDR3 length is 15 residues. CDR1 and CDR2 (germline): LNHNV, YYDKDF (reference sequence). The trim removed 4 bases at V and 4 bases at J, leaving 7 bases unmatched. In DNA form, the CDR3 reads TGTGCCACCAGCATAAGAGCGGGAGGGGGTTACGAGCAGTACTTC. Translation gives CATSIRAGGGYEQYF.

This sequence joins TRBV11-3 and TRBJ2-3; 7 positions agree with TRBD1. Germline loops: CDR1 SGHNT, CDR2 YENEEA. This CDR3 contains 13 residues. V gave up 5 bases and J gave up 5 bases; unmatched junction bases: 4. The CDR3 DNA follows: TGTGCCAGCAGCAAACAGGGGATAGATACGCAGTATTTT. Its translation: CASSKQGIDTQYF.

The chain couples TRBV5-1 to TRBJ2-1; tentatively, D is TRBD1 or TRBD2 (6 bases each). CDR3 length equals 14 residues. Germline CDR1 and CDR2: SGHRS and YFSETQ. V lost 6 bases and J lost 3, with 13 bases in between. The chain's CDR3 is CASTRGEVYNEQFF. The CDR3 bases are TGCGCCAGCACTAGGGGGGAAGTCTACAATGAGCAGTTCTTC. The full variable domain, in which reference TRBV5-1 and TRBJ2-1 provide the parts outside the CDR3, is KAGVTQTPRYLIKTRGQQVTLSCSPISGHRSVSWYQQTPGQGLQFLFEYFSETQRNKGNFPGRFSGRQFSNSRSEMNVSTLELGDSALYLCASTRGEVYNEQFFGPGTRLTVL.

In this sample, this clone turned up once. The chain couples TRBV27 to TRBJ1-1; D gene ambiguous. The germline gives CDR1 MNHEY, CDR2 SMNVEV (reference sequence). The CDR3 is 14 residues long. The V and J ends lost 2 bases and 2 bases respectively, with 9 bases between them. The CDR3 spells CASSLHRDNTEAFF. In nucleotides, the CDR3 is TGTGCCAGCAGTTTACACAGAGATAACACTGAAGCTTTCTTT.

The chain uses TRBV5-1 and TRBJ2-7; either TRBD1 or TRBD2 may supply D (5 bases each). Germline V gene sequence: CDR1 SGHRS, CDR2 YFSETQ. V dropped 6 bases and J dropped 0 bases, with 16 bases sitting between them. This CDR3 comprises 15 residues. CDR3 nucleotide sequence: TGCGCCAGCACGAGGGACGGACCCAACTCCTACGAGCAGTACTTC. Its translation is CASTRDGPNSYEQYF.

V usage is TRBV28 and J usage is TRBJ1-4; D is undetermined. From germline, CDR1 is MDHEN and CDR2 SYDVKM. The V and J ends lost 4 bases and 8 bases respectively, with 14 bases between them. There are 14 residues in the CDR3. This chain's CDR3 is CASSWTGNDEKLFF. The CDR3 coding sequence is TGTGCCAGCAGTTGGACGGGGAATGACGAAAAACTGTTTTTT.

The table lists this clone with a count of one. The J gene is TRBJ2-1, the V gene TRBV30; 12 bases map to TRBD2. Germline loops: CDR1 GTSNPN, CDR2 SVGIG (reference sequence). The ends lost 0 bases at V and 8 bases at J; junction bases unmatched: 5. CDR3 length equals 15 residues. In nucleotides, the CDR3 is TGTGCCTGGAGTGTTCTAGCGGGAGGGATCCATGAGCAGTTCTTC. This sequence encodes CAWSVLAGGIHEQFF.

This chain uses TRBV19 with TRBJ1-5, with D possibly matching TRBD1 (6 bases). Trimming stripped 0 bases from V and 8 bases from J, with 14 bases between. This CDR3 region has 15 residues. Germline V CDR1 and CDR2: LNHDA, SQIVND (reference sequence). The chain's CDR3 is CASSIETGTGEPQHF. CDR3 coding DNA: TGTGCCAGTAGTATAGAAACAGGGACCGGAGAGCCCCAGCATTTT.

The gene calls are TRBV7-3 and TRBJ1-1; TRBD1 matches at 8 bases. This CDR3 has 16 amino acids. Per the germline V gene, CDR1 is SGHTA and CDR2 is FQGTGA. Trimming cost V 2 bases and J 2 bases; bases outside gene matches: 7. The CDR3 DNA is TGTGCCAGCAGCTTAGGGACAGGAGGGTTTAACACTGAAGCTTTCTTT. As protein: CASSLGTGGFNTEAFF.

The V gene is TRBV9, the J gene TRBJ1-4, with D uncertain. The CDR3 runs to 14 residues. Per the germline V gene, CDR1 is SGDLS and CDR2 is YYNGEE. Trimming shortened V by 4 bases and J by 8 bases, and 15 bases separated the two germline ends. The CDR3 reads CASSPRSTGEKLFF. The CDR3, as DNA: TGTGCCAGCAGCCCACGGAGTACGGGCGAAAAACTGTTTTTT.

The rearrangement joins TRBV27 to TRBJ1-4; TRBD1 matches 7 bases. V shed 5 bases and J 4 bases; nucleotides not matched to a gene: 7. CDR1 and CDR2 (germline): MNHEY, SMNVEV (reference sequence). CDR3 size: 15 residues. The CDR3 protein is CASSRPGQNNEKLFF. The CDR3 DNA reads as TGTGCCAGCAGTCGACCGGGACAGAATAATGAAAAACTGTTTTTT.